The sequence of this TCR beta chain was determined in a study of T cells in Graves' hyperthyroidism and ophthalmopathy. V gave up 4 bases and J gave up 8 bases; unmatched junction bases: 12. The germline V gene encodes CDR1 SGHAT and CDR2 FQDESV (reference sequence). This CDR3 is built from 15 residues. RNA transcripts yielded amplified TCR beta CDR3 regions. A set of HTBI primers served as the primers for a first-round RT-PCR of the TCR CDR3. MiXCR, applied by TCRdb to the multiplex PCR reads, yields one record per CDR3 protein. The sample has about 400,000 distinct CDR3 sequences; approximately 15% are singletons. These patients, aged 18 to 65, had recently diagnosed hyperthyroidism lasting under 2 months. Clinical symptoms, serum thyroxine and TRAb, thyroid ultrasound and orbital computed tomography together formed the diagnostic basis. Fresh peripheral blood, around 9.3 ml of it, supplied the PBMCs.

The source material was blood. This receptor was taken from a woman under 30 with Graves' hyperthyroidism. The chain carries TRBV11-1 and TRBJ1-2; TRBD1 matches 8 bases. CDR3 bases: TGTGCCAGCAGCTCGTCCCCGGACAGGGTCGGGGGCTACACCTTC. As protein: CASSSSPDRVGGYTF.